The entry below describes one T cell receptor beta chain. Authors' data handling: Estimation of nucleated cell counts relied on the amplification of reference gene primers. The protocol was immunoSEQ multiplex PCR, while the TCRdb copy is restricted to in-frame clones and leaves out a portion. V and J calls and clone size are those listed in that table; D and trimming were worked out from the DNA. The repertoire consists of a few hundred thousand clones, with less than 90% occurring once and the leading ten covering approximately 3%. Clinical history as reported by participants underpinned cohort assignment. Resolution of symptoms, clearance, or two negative PCRs was present in recovered Cohort 3 donors. The sample is drawn from a study of blood T cell repertoires in COVID-19. Study-level background: COVID-19 samples, acute and convalescent, were from the United States, Italy and Spain.

The length of the CDR3 is 14 residues. Per the germline V gene, CDR1 is SGHKS and CDR2 is YYEKEE (reference sequence). V was clipped by 2 bases and J by 2 bases, with 11 bases between them. The TCR sequence derives from a woman aged 25 to 39 who had recovered from COVID-19. The source material was PBMCs or T cells enriched from blood (not recorded which). V usage is TRBV5-5 and J usage is TRBJ2-7; possibly TRBD2 for D (5 bases). The CDR3 nucleotides read TGTGCCAGCAGCTTAAGGTCGGGAACCTACGAGCAGTACTTC. This sequence encodes CASSLRSGTYEQYF.